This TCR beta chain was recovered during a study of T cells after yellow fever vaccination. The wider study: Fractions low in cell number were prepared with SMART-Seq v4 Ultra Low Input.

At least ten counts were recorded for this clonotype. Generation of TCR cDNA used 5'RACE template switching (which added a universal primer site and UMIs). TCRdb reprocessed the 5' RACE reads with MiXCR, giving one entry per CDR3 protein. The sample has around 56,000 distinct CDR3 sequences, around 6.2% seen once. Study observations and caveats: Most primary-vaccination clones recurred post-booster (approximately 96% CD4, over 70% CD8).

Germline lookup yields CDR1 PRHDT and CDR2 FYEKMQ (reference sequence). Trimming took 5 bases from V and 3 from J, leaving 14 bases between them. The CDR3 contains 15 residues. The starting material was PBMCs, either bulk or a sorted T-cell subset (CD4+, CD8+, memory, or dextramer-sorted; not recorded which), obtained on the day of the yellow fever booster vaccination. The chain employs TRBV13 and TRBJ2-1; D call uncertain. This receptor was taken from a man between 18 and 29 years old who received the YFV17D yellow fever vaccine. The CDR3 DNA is TGTGCCAGCAGCGTTGGGGTATCTATCTACAATGAGCAGTTCTTC. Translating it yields CASSVGVSIYNEQFF.